The table lists the clone carrying this T cell receptor beta chain with many counts. This record comes from a study of T-cell reconstitution after alpha-beta-depleted transplantation in children. Germline V gene lookup returns CDR1 SGHTA and CDR2 FQGNSA. V was trimmed by 2 bases and J by 11 bases, leaving 9 bases between them. The CDR3 consists of 11 residues. Unique molecular identifiers were built into the TCRbeta library. Using its own MiXCR run on the PCR reads, TCRdb lists one record per CDR3 protein. Among 150,000 to 200,000 distinct CDR3 sequences, about 6.3% were seen once, and the ten largest hold roughly 3%.

The J gene is TRBJ1-1, the V gene TRBV7-2; D unresolved. This TCR was recovered from a human donor who donated a stem cell graft to a child with Wiskott-Aldrich syndrome. Sequencing used PBMCs from the stem cell graft donor, obtained from the stem cell graft. CDR3 loop: CASSLLGRAFF. CDR3 nucleotides: TGTGCCAGCAGCTTATTGGGGAGGGCTTTCTTT.